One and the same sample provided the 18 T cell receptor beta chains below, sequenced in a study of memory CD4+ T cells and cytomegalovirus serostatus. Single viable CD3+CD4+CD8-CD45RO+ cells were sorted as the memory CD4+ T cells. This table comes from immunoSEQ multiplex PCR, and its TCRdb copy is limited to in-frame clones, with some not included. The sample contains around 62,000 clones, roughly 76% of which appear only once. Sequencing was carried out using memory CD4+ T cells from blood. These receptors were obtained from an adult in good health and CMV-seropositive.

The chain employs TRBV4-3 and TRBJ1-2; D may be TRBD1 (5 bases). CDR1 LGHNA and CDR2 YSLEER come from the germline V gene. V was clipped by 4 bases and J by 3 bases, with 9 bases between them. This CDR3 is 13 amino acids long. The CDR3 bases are TGCGCCAGCAGCCGGCAGGGAGACTATGGCTACACCTTC. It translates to CASSRQGDYGYTF.

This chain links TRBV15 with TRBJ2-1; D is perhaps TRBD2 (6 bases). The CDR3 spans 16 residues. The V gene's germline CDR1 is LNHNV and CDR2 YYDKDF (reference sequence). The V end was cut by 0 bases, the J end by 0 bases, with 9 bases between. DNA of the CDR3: TGTGCCACCAGCAGAGATGGGGGGAGCTCCTACAATGAGCAGTTCTTC. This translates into CATSRDGGSSYNEQFF.

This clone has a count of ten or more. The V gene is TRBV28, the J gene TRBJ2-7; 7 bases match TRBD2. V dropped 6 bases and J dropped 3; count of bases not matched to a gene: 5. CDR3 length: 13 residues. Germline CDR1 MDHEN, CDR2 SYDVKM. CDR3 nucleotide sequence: TGTGCCAGCAGGGTACCGGGAGGCTACGAGCAGTACTTC. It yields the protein CASRVPGGYEQYF.

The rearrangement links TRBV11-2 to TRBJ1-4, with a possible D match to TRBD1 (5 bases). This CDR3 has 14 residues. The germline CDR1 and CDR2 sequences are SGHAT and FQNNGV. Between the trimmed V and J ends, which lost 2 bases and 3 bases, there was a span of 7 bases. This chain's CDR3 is CASSLRGSNEKLFF. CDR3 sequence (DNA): TGTGCCAGCAGCTTAAGGGGATCTAATGAAAAACTGTTTTTT.

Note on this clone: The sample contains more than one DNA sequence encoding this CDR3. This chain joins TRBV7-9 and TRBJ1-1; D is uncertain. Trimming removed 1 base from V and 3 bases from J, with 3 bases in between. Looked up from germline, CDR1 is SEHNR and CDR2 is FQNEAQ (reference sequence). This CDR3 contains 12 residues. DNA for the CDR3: TGTGCCAGCAGCTTAGTACACACTGAAGCTTTCTTT. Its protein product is CASSLVHTEAFF.

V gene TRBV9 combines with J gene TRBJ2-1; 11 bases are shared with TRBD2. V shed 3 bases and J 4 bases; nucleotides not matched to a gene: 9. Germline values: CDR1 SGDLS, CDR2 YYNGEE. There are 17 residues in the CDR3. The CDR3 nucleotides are TGTGCCAGCAGCGCCGATTTGACTAGCGGGACATACAATGAGCAGTTCTTC. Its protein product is CASSADLTSGTYNEQFF.

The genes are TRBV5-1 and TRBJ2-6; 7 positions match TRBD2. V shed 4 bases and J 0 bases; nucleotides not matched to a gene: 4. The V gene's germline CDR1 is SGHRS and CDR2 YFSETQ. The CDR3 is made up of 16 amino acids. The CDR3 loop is CASSTGGGSGANVLTF. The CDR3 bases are TGCGCCAGCAGCACTGGGGGGGGCTCTGGGGCCAACGTCCTGACTTTC.

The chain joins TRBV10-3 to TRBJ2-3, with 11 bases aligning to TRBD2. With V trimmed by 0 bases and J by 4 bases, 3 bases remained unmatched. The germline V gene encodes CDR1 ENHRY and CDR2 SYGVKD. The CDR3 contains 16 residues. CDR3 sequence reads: CAISESSGGAPDTQYF. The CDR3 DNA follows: TGTGCCATCAGTGAGTCTAGCGGGGGGGCCCCAGATACGCAGTATTTT.

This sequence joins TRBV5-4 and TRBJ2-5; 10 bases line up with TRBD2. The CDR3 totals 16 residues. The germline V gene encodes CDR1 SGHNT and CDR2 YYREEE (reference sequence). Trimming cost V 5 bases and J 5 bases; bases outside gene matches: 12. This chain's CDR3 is CASSPGLSGGPETQYF. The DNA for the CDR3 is TGTGCCAGCAGTCCCGGGCTTAGCGGGGGGCCCGAGACCCAGTACTTC.

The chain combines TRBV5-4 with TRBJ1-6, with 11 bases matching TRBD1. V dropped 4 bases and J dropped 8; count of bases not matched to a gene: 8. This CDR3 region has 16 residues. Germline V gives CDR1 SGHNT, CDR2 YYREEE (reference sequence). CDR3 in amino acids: CASSIGQGAQYSPLHF. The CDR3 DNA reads TGTGCCAGCAGCATCGGACAGGGGGCGCAGTATTCACCCCTCCACTTT.

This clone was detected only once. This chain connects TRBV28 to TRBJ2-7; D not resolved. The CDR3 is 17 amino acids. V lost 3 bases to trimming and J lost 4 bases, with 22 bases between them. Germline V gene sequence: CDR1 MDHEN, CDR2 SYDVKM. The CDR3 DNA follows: TGTGCCAGCAGTTTTCTTTACCCCACTTGGCAGAATTACGAGCAGTACTTC. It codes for CASSFLYPTWQNYEQYF.

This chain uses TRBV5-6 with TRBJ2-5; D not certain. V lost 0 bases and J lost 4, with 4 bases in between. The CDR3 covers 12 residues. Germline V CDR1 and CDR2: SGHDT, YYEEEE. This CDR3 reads CASSLVGETQYF. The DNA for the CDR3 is TGTGCCAGCAGCTTGGTGGGAGAGACCCAGTACTTC.

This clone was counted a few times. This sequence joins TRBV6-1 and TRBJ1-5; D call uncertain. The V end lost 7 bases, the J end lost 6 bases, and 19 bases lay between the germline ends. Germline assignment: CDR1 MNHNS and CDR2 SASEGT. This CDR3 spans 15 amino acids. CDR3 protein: CASTLMPHAGQPQHF. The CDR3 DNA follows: TGTGCCAGCACGCTTATGCCCCATGCGGGTCAGCCCCAGCATTTT.

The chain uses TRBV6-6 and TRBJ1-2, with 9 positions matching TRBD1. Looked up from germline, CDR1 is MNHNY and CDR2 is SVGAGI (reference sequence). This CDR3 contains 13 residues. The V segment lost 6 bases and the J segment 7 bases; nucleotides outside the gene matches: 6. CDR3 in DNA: TGTGCCAGCAGCGGGACAGGGAATGGTGGCTACACCTTC. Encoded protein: CASSGTGNGGYTF.

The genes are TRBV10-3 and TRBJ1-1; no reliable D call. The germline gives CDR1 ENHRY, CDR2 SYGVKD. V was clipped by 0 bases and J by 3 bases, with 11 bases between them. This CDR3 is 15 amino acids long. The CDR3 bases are TGTGCCATCAGTGAGTCGACTCGGGGTCACACTGAAGCTTTCTTT. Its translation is CAISESTRGHTEAFF.

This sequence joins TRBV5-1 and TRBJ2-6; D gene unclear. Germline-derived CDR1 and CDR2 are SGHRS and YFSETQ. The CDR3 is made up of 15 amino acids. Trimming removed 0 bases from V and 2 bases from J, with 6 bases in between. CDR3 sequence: CASSLALAGANVLTF. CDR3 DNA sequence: TGCGCCAGCAGCTTGGCGCTGGCTGGGGCCAACGTCCTGACTTTC.

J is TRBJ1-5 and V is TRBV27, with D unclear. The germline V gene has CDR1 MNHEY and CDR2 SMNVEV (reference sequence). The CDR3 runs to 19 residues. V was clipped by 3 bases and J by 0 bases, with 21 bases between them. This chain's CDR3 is CASSFPAWAPNYSNQPQHF. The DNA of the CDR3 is TGTGCCAGCAGTTTCCCGGCGTGGGCCCCCAATTATAGCAATCAGCCCCAGCATTTT.

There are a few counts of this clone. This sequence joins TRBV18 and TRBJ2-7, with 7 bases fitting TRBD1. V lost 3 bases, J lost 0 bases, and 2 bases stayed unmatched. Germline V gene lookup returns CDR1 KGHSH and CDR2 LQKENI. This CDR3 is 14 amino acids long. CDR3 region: CASSPGQTSYEQYF. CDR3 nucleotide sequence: TGTGCCAGCTCACCGGGACAGACCTCCTACGAGCAGTACTTC.